Each of the 23 T cell receptor beta chains below was sequenced from the same sample in a study of blood T cell repertoires in COVID-19. TCRdb keeps only in-frame clones here, not all; method: immunoSEQ multiplex PCR. The sample lists approximately 100,000 clones, roughly 84% occurring once. Sequences were obtained from peripheral blood. These receptors were obtained from a human donor in a cohort sampled during active COVID-19.

The rearrangement joins TRBV2 to TRBJ2-1, with 8 bases aligning to TRBD2. The CDR3 covers 17 residues. Germline-derived CDR1 and CDR2 are SNHLY and FYNNEI. V gave up 5 bases and J gave up 0 bases; unmatched junction bases: 9. The DNA for the CDR3 is TGTGCCAGCAGTCCGATCGGGGGGGTAAGCTCCTACAATGAGCAGTTCTTC. This gives the protein CASSPIGGVSSYNEQFF.

The chain has TRBV12-3 or TRBV12-4 and TRBJ1-3; tentative D call: TRBD1 (6 bases). V was cut by 3 bases and J by 8 bases, with 11 bases left in between. The CDR3 is 13 amino acids. The DNA of the CDR3 is TGTGCCAGCAGTTTGGGCAGGGGTTACACCATATATTTT. Encoded protein: CASSLGRGYTIYF.

V gene TRBV5-4 combines with J gene TRBJ2-2, with 7 bases aligning to TRBD2. The CDR3 spans 15 residues. Germline V CDR1 and CDR2: SGHNT, YYREEE (reference sequence). The trim removed 6 bases at V and 5 bases at J, leaving 10 bases unmatched. The CDR3 bases are TGTGCCAGCACCGAAAAGCGGGGCGGGACCGGGGAGCTGTTTTTT. Its protein is CASTEKRGGTGELFF. Complete variable domain (other parts from reference TRBV5-4 and TRBJ2-2): ETGVTQSPTHLIKTRGQQVTLRCSSQSGHNTVSWYQQALGQGPQFIFQYYREEENGRGNFPPRFSGLQFPNYSSELNVNALELDDSALYLCASTEKRGGTGELFFGEGSRLTVL.

This clone was seen a few times. This sequence joins TRBV19 and TRBJ1-5; 7 nucleotides agree with TRBD1. The ends lost 5 bases at V and 4 bases at J; junction bases unmatched: 14. CDR1 and CDR2 from the germline V gene are LNHDA and SQIVND (reference sequence). The CDR3 extends over 17 amino acids. The CDR3 sequence is CASSPLAGGSDNQPQHF. In DNA form, the CDR3 reads TGTGCCAGTAGTCCCCTGGCAGGGGGTTCGGATAATCAGCCCCAGCATTTT.

DNA for the CDR3: TGTGCCAGCAGTCAGGGCGGGACGGACACTGAAGCTTTCTTT. Residues: CASSQGGTDTEAFF. The V gene is TRBV28, the J gene TRBJ1-1, with TRBD1 as a possible D gene (5 bases). The CDR3 extends over 14 amino acids. Per germline, CDR1 MDHEN and CDR2 SYDVKM. Trimming removed 5 bases from V and 3 bases from J, with 13 bases in between. Together with reference TRBV28 and TRBJ1-1, the CDR3 gives the full variable domain: DVKVTQSSRYLVKRTGEKVFLECVQDMDHENMFWYRQDPGLGLRLIYFSYDVKMKEKGDIPEGYSVSREKKERFSLILESASTNQTSMYLCASSQGGTDTEAFFGQGTRLTVV.

The rearrangement joins TRBV4-3 to TRBJ2-3; D perhaps matches TRBD1 (6 bases). Trimming took 0 bases from V and 6 from J, leaving 22 bases between them. From germline, CDR1 is LGHNA and CDR2 YSLEER. CDR3 length: 18 amino acids. The CDR3 loop is CASSQDYARVRGRDTQYF. The CDR3, as DNA: TGCGCCAGCAGCCAAGATTATGCCAGGGTCAGGGGAAGGGATACGCAGTATTTT.

This chain connects TRBV19 to TRBJ1-3, with 7 bases lining up with TRBD1. Germline CDR1 reads LNHDA; CDR2 reads SQIVND (reference sequence). This CDR3 has 14 residues. V gave up 7 bases and J gave up 2 bases; unmatched junction bases: 5. The DNA for the CDR3 is TGTGCCAGTAATCTACAGGGGACTGGAAACACCATATATTTT. Its translation is CASNLQGTGNTIYF.

The chain employs TRBV19 and TRBJ1-6; TRBD1 matches at 11 bases. The trim removed 5 bases at V and 10 bases at J, leaving 4 bases unmatched. The CDR3 loop spans 14 amino acids. Germline V gene lookup returns CDR1 LNHDA and CDR2 SQIVND (reference sequence). The DNA for the CDR3 is TGTGCCAGTAGTTGGACAGGGGGCGAGTCACCCCTCCACTTT. This gives the protein CASSWTGGESPLHF.

This clone was observed once. The gene calls are TRBV29-1 and TRBJ2-3, with D possibly being TRBD1 (6 bases). V was clipped by 5 bases and J by 4 bases, with 13 bases between them. The CDR3 totals 13 residues. Germline CDR1 reads SQVTM; CDR2 reads ANQGSEA. The CDR3, as DNA: TGCAGCGTTTCCCACAGGGAAGCAGATACGCAGTATTTT. This encodes CSVSHREADTQYF.

The V gene is TRBV28, the J gene TRBJ1-2; D not resolved. The V and J ends lost 2 bases and 4 bases respectively, with 14 bases between them. The CDR3 is made up of 15 amino acids. Per the germline V gene, CDR1 is MDHEN and CDR2 is SYDVKM. In DNA form, the CDR3 reads TGTGCCAGCAGTTTAGGTCTCGGGAGCACCTATGGCTACACCTTC. As protein: CASSLGLGSTYGYTF.

Only one count was recorded for this clone. The V gene is TRBV19, the J gene TRBJ1-2; a possible D gene is TRBD1 (5 bases). The germline gives CDR1 LNHDA, CDR2 SQIVND (reference sequence). The CDR3 has 17 amino acids. V was clipped by 2 bases and J by 3 bases, with 19 bases between them. CDR3 loop: CASSIPLRQRYDYGYTF. The CDR3, as DNA: TGTGCCAGTAGTATACCCCTCCGACAGAGATACGACTATGGCTACACCTTC.

The chain links TRBV7-2 to TRBJ1-1, with TRBD1 matching 8 bases. This CDR3 spans 15 amino acids. Unmatched junction bases numbered 11, after V lost 5 bases and J lost 6 bases. Germline V gene data show CDR1 as SGHTA and CDR2 as FQGNSA. This CDR3 is CASSLPRVQGAEAFF. CDR3 in DNA: TGTGCCAGCAGCCTACCCCGAGTACAGGGGGCTGAAGCTTTCTTT.

This chain joins TRBV5-6 and TRBJ2-7; 8 bases are a match to TRBD2. The CDR3 spans 13 residues. After removal of 7 bases from V and 0 bases from J, the junction contained 3 bases not matched to a gene. Germline CDR1 reads SGHDT; CDR2 reads YYEEEE. The CDR3 reads CASSRGGSYEQYF. CDR3 in DNA: TGTGCCAGCTCCCGGGGGGGCTCCTACGAGCAGTACTTC.

The chain uses TRBV9 and TRBJ1-5; D is perhaps TRBD1 (6 bases). Germline V lookup: CDR1 SGDLS, CDR2 YYNGEE. The CDR3 has 13 amino acids. Trimming took off 3 bases at V and 5 bases at J, with 9 bases between the two ends. The CDR3 loop reads CASSGTADQPQHF. The CDR3 coding sequence is TGTGCCAGCAGCGGGACAGCGGATCAGCCCCAGCATTTT.

The CDR3: CASSPRGQNEQFF. In nucleotides, the CDR3 is TGTGCCAGCAGCCCCAGGGGTCAGAATGAGCAGTTCTTC. The chain has TRBV3-1 (or the pseudogene TRBV3-2) and TRBJ2-1; the D gene is possibly TRBD1 (6 bases). Germline V gene sequence: CDR1 LGHDT, CDR2 YNNKEL (reference sequence). V was clipped by 4 bases and J by 7 bases, with 11 bases between them. The length of the CDR3 is 13 residues.

The chain joins TRBV5-1 to TRBJ2-2; D possibly corresponds to TRBD2 (6 bases). The V gene lost 0 bases and the J gene lost 7 bases, with 19 bases spanning the gap. Germline V CDR1 and CDR2: SGHRS, YFSETQ. This CDR3 has 17 residues. The CDR3 DNA reads TGCGCCAGCAGCTTGGCCTCTGCGGGGAGCGCAAACGGGGAGCTGTTTTTT. This encodes CASSLASAGSANGELFF.

This CDR3 reads CASSLGAETQYF. The CDR3 nucleotides read TGTGCCAGCAGCTTAGGGGCAGAGACCCAGTACTTC. The chain couples TRBV7-9 to TRBJ2-5; the D is unclear. V lost 1 base to trimming and J lost 4 bases, with 4 bases between them. CDR3 size: 12 residues. Germline V gene data show CDR1 as SEHNR and CDR2 as FQNEAQ (reference sequence).

The J gene is TRBJ1-5, the V gene TRBV15, with 10 bases aligning to TRBD1. The CDR3 runs to 20 residues. CDR1 is LNHNV, CDR2 YYDKDF, per germline (reference sequence). V gave up 0 bases and J gave up 4 bases; unmatched junction bases: 15. CDR3 DNA: TGTGCCACCAGCAGAGATAAGGGACAGGGGCCGACTCTGGGTAATCAGCCCCAGCATTTT. Encoded protein: CATSRDKGQGPTLGNQPQHF.

The V call is TRBV19, the J call TRBJ2-7; 8 nucleotides match TRBD1. V lost 3 bases to trimming and J lost 2 bases; unmatched junction nucleotides: 6. The CDR3 covers 15 residues. Germline V CDR1 and CDR2: LNHDA, SQIVND (reference sequence). CDR3 nucleotide sequence: TGTGCCAGTAGTATCCAGACAGGGGCTACCTACGAGCAGTACTTC. As protein: CASSIQTGATYEQYF.

This clone was detected only a few times. The chain combines TRBV15 with TRBJ2-3; TRBD2 aligns across 9 bases. CDR3 length: 17 residues. CDR1 and CDR2 from the germline V gene are LNHNV and YYDKDF (reference sequence). V lost 3 bases and J lost 4; bases outside the gene matches: 11. CDR3 sequence: CATSSQMWRGGPDTQYF. The CDR3 coding sequence is TGTGCCACCAGCAGCCAGATGTGGCGGGGGGGACCAGATACGCAGTATTTT.

V gene TRBV7-2 combines with J gene TRBJ2-7, with 12 bases aligning to TRBD1. Trimming cost V 5 bases and J 12 bases; bases outside gene matches: 17. This CDR3 spans 16 amino acids. Germline V gene data show CDR1 as SGHTA and CDR2 as FQGNSA. CDR3 loop: CASSPSSGTGGILLYF. CDR3 DNA: TGTGCCAGCAGCCCGAGTTCCGGGACAGGGGGCATCTTGCTGTACTTC.

This sequence joins TRBV6-6 and TRBJ1-1, with D possibly matching TRBD1 (6 bases). Germline V gives CDR1 MNHNY, CDR2 SVGAGI (reference sequence). There are 14 residues in the CDR3. Trimming took 5 bases from V and 1 from J, leaving 11 bases between them. The CDR3 region is CASSPRGWNTEAFF. In DNA, the CDR3 is TGTGCCAGCAGTCCCAGGGGATGGAACACTGAAGCTTTCTTT.

The gene calls are TRBV7-2 and TRBJ2-7, with 12 bases lining up with TRBD2. CDR3 length: 15 residues. V dropped 7 bases and J dropped 2; count of bases not matched to a gene: 6. Germline CDR1 and CDR2: SGHTA and FQGNSA. For the CDR3, the DNA is TGTGCCAGCAAGACTAGCGGGAGTCCCCCCTACGAGCAGTACTTC. Protein sequence: CASKTSGSPPYEQYF.